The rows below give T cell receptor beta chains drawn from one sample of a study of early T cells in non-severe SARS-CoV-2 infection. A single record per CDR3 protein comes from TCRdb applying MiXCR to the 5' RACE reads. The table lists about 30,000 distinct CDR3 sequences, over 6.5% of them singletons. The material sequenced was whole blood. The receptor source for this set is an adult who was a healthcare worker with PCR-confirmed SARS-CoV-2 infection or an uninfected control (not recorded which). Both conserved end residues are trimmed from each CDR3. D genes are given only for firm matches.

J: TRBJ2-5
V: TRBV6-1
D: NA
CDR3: ASRFLGGLAKETQY

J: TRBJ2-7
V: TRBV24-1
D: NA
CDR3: ATPRDISYEQY

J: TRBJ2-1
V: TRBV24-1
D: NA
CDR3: ATSHREQGVGEQF

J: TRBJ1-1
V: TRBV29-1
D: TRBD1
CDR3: SVKGQPNTEAF

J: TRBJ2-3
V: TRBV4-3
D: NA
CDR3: ASSQDRRRLDDTQY

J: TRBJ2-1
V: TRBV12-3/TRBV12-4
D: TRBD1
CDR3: ASSLHRDRNYNEQF

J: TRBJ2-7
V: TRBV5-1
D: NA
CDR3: ASSFSARSYEQY

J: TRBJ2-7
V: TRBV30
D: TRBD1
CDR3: AWSPGQPFLYEQY

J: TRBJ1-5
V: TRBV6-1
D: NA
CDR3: ASSERIYSGNQPQH

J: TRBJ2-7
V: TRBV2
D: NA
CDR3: ASSQLIYEQY

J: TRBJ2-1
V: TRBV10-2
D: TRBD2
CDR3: ASRGTSGRAGEQF

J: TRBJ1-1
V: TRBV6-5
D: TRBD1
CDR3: ASSYAGTGSGTEAF

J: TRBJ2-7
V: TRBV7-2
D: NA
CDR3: ASSLRGLEQY

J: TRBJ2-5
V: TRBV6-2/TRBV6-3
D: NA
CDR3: ASSYSGGQETQY

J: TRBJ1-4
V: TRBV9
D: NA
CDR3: ASSVGQSFATNEKLF

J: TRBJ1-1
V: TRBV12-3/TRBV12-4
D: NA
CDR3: ASSPTTLNTEAF

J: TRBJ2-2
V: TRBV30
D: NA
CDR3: AWARGEATGELF

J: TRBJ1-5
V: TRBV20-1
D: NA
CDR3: SARELGNQPQH

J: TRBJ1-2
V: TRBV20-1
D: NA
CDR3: SVRLGGYGYT

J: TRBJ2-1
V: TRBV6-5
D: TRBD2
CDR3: ASSYRAGGPDDEQF

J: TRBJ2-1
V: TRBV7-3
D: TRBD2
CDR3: ASSLTSGSDSEQF

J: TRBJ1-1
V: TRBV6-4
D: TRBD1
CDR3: ASSSTGENTEAF

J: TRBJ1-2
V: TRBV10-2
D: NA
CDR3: ASSPRDYGYT

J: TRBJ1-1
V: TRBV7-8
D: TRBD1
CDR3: ASSPDGTGRRGAF

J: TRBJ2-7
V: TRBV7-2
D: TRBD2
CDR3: ASSLVAGGDYEQY

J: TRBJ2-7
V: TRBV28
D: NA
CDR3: ASGQTANSYEQY

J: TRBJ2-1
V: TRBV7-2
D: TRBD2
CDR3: ASSLLPTSGGGDEQF

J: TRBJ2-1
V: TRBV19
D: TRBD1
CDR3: ASSDPTGGSYNEQF

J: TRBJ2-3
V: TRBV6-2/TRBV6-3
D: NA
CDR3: ASSRRWGGSTDTQY

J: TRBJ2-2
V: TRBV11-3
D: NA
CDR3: ASSLGAGTGPGELF

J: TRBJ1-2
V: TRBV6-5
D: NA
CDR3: ASSWGDLRGYT

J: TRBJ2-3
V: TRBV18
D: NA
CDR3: ASSPVAASTDTQY

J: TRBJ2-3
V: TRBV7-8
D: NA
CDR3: ASSLALGGLADTQY

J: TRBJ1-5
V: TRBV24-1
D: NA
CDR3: ATQEQGNQPQH

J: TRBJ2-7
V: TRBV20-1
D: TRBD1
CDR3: SARTGHSYEQY

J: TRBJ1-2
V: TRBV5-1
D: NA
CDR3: ASSSDSNYGYT

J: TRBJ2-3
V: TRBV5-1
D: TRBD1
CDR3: ASSFFRDRGSDTQY

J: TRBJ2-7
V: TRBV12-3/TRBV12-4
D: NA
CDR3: ASSLAGLRDEQY

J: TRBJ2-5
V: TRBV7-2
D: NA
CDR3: ASSLAGLEQETQY

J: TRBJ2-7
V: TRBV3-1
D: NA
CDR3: ASSQDRGESYEQY

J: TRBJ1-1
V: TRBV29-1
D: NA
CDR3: SVVPGPGGTEAF

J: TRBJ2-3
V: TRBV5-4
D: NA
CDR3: ASSLPGRSGDTQY

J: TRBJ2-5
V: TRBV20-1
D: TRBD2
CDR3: SASRTSGSRETQY

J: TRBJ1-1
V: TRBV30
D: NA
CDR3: AWSVQGNQAF